There are a few counts of the clone carrying this T cell receptor beta chain. This entry belongs to a study of blood T cell repertoires in COVID-19. Study-wide context: Both acute and convalescent COVID-19 samples were obtained from the United States, Italy and Spain. PBMCs, B-cell-depleted T cells, or T cells were the source of the cDNA or gDNA that made up the material.

Methods used by the authors: Reference gene primer amplification gave nucleated cell count estimates. Profiling relied on immunoSEQ multiplex PCR, and the TCRdb table lists in-frame clones only, not all of them. Clonal size and the V and J genes are those of that table, whereas D and trimming came from the DNA. Of roughly 80,000 clones in the sample, around nine tenths are singletons; the top ten hold more than 4.5%. There are 17 residues in the CDR3. Trimming cost V 3 bases and J 5 bases; bases outside gene matches: 13. Germline V gives CDR1 LNHDA, CDR2 SQIVND (reference sequence). The chain has TRBV19 and TRBJ2-7, with TRBD1 matching 10 bases. Sequencing was performed on peripheral blood. This TCR was sampled from a woman of 80 years or more with acute or convalescent COVID-19. This chain's CDR3 is CASSIGASGQGVNEQYF. CDR3 bases: TGTGCCAGTAGTATCGGGGCGTCCGGACAGGGGGTTAACGAGCAGTACTTC.